One and the same sample provided the 23 T cell receptor beta chains below, sequenced in a study of cytomegalovirus exposure and HLA in healthy donors. This PCR relied on a set of 60 Vbeta primers and 13 Jbeta primers. TCRdb's copy holds only in-frame clones and misses some; the assay was immunoSEQ multiplex PCR. The table records under 150,000 clones, approximately 79% of them present only once. Source material: PBMCs. The source of these receptors is a woman aged 40 to 50 in good health and CMV-seropositive.

The chain joins TRBV4-1 to TRBJ2-7; perhaps TRBD1 as D (5 bases). From germline, CDR1 is MGHRA and CDR2 YSYEKL. V was trimmed by 2 bases and J by 3 bases, leaving 14 bases between them. The CDR3 has 15 amino acids. CDR3 in amino acids: CASSQNDRTSYEQYF. CDR3 sequence (DNA): TGCGCCAGCAGCCAAAACGACAGAACAAGCTACGAGCAGTACTTC.

The rearrangement joins TRBV7-2 to TRBJ2-5; 9 positions match TRBD2. Germline V gene data show CDR1 as SGHTA and CDR2 as FQGNSA. The CDR3 consists of 18 residues. The V and J ends lost 5 bases and 1 base, in that order; junction bases with no gene match: 14. The CDR3, as DNA: TGTGCCAGCAGCGGGGATGGGCGGGGGGGGCGGGTCCAAGAGACCCAGTACTTC. Translation gives CASSGDGRGGRVQETQYF.

This clone was picked up a small number of times. The J gene is TRBJ2-5, the V gene TRBV30; TRBD1 matches 8 bases. The CDR3 consists of 15 residues. Germline CDR1 is GTSNPN and CDR2 is SVGIG (reference sequence). V shed 3 bases, J shed 5 bases, and the junction held 11 bases outside the gene matches. The CDR3 DNA follows: TGTGCCTGGAGCAGGACAGGGAGGTTAGGCGAGACCCAGTACTTC. This gives the protein CAWSRTGRLGETQYF.

The chain joins TRBV5-1 to TRBJ2-1, with D perhaps TRBD1 (5 bases). V lost 6 bases and J lost 2, with 15 bases in between. The CDR3 has 15 residues. In germline, CDR1 is SGHRS, CDR2 YFSETQ. CDR3 in DNA: TGCGCCAGCAATGGGGCAGGGCTCCCCTACAATGAGCAGTTCTTC. Amino acid sequence: CASNGAGLPYNEQFF.

The J gene is TRBJ1-2, the V gene TRBV2, with TRBD1 matching over 7 bases. Germline CDR1 and CDR2: SNHLY and FYNNEI. The CDR3 covers 12 residues. V shed 7 bases, J shed 7 bases, and the junction held 6 bases outside the gene matches. The CDR3 spells CASKGTDCGYTF. The CDR3 DNA reads TGTGCCAGCAAAGGGACAGATTGTGGCTACACCTTC.

The chain links TRBV6-1 to TRBJ2-7, with TRBD1 matching over 7 bases. The CDR3 runs to 14 residues. The V segment lost 6 bases and the J segment 3 bases; nucleotides outside the gene matches: 8. The V gene's germline CDR1 is MNHNS and CDR2 SASEGT. Here the CDR3 DNA reads TGTGCCAGCAGAACACCCGGGACAGACTACGAGCAGTACTTC. It codes for CASRTPGTDYEQYF.

The chain uses TRBV5-1 and TRBJ1-4; D remains unclear. The germline V and J ends were trimmed by 3 bases and 7 bases, with 10 bases remaining between them. The length of the CDR3 is 13 residues. CDR1 and CDR2 from the germline V gene are SGHRS and YFSETQ. This CDR3 reads CASSSSISEKLFF. CDR3 nucleotide sequence: TGCGCCAGCAGCTCCTCTATATCTGAAAAACTGTTTTTT.

The gene calls are TRBV7-2 and TRBJ2-5, with TRBD1 matching 7 bases. Germline V CDR1 and CDR2: SGHTA, FQGNSA. This CDR3 has 15 amino acids. V gave up 4 bases and J gave up 2 bases; unmatched junction bases: 7. CDR3 region: CASSSQLDRQETQYF. CDR3 coding DNA: TGTGCCAGCAGCTCCCAGCTGGACAGGCAAGAGACCCAGTACTTC.

This clone came up once. The gene calls are TRBV2 and TRBJ2-2; unclear D gene. The germline gives CDR1 SNHLY, CDR2 FYNNEI. The CDR3 runs to 15 residues. Trimming left V 0 bases short and J 1 base short, with 6 bases between. CDR3 nucleotide sequence: TGTGCCAGCAGTGAAGCCCCAGGGAACACCGGGGAGCTGTTTTTT. Translating gives CASSEAPGNTGELFF.

V is TRBV7-3 and J is TRBJ2-2; 8 bases align to TRBD1. The CDR3 totals 18 residues. V gave up 2 bases and J gave up 1 base; unmatched junction bases: 9. The germline gives CDR1 SGHTA, CDR2 FQGTGA. CDR3 protein: CASSLSPPGTGNTGELFF. The CDR3, as DNA: TGTGCCAGCAGCTTATCCCCCCCGGGGACAGGGAACACCGGGGAGCTGTTTTTT.

The chain couples TRBV5-1 to TRBJ2-1; 16 nucleotides line up with TRBD2. This CDR3 contains 20 residues. Germline CDR1 is SGHRS and CDR2 is YFSETQ. J lost 4 bases, V lost 3 bases, and 13 bases had no gene match. CDR3 bases: TGCGCCAGCAGCTCCAGTCCCGGGACTAGCGGGGGGGCCATGTACAATGAGCAGTTCTTC. It encodes CASSSSPGTSGGAMYNEQFF.

V and J are TRBV5-1 and TRBJ1-1, with no clear D. The CDR3 length is 15 residues. Germline assignment: CDR1 SGHRS and CDR2 YFSETQ. Trimming took off 0 bases at V and 0 bases at J, with 9 bases between the two ends. CDR3 in amino acids: CASSLVGSLNTEAFF. Here the CDR3 DNA reads TGCGCCAGCAGCTTGGTGGGCAGCTTGAACACTGAAGCTTTCTTT.

As for this clone: At one end the junction does not follow the germline gene, possibly because of a read error. The chain combines TRBV5-1 with TRBJ2-5; 7 bases map to TRBD2. Per the germline V gene, CDR1 is SGHRS and CDR2 is YFSETQ. The CDR3 is 16 amino acids. The CDR3 spells CASSPGGGDRTQTQHF. For the CDR3, the DNA is TGCGCCAGCAGCCCGGGGGGTGGGGATCGGACGCAGACCCAGCACTTC.

The CDR3 region has the DNA TGCAGCGTTGCGTTGGGGGGAGGTAGTTACGGCTATGGCTACACCTTC. Its translation: CSVALGGGSYGYGYTF. The rearrangement joins TRBV29-1 to TRBJ1-2; TRBD1 is a possible D gene (5 bases). V was trimmed by 4 bases and J by 4 bases, leaving 22 bases between them. The CDR3 runs to 16 residues. CDR1 is SQVTM, CDR2 ANQGSEA, per germline.

This chain joins TRBV7-9 and TRBJ2-3; tentative D call: TRBD2 (6 bases). The CDR3 contains 15 residues. Germline CDR1 and CDR2: SEHNR and FQNEAQ (reference sequence). Deletions cut 3 bases from V and 0 bases from J, with 10 bases between. The CDR3 protein is CASSFGGASTDTQYF. The CDR3 DNA follows: TGTGCCAGCAGCTTCGGCGGGGCTAGCACAGATACGCAGTATTTT.

The rearrangement links TRBV13 to TRBJ2-7; the match to TRBD2 covers 14 bases. V dropped 0 bases and J dropped 0; count of bases not matched to a gene: 4. The length of the CDR3 is 18 residues. Per the germline V gene, CDR1 is PRHDT and CDR2 is FYEKMQ (reference sequence). This chain's CDR3 is CASSLGRTSGGSSYEQYF. CDR3 bases: TGTGCCAGCAGCTTAGGCCGGACTAGCGGGGGGTCCTCCTACGAGCAGTACTTC.

This chain links TRBV7-2 with TRBJ2-5; tentatively, D is TRBD1 (5 bases). The CDR3 sequence is 14 residues long. Trimming left V 0 bases short and J 5 bases short, with 10 bases between. CDR1 and CDR2 from the germline V gene are SGHTA and FQGNSA. The CDR3 DNA reads TGTGCCAGCAGCTTAGCGTCAGGGTTGGAGACCCAGTACTTC. Protein: CASSLASGLETQYF.

This clone showed up just a few times. The chain couples TRBV25-1 to TRBJ2-5, with D possibly TRBD2 on 6 matching bases. Germline V gene sequence: CDR1 MGHDK, CDR2 SYGVNS. The CDR3 extends over 14 amino acids. The V end lost 2 bases, the J end lost 3 bases, and 10 bases lay between the germline ends. The CDR3 DNA follows: TGTGCCAGCAGTGAACGGGGCGGGGAAGAGACCCAGTACTTC. Its protein is CASSERGGEETQYF.

This clone was seen just once. The chain uses TRBV7-2 and TRBJ2-5; 10 nucleotides align to TRBD2. The DNA end favors TRBJ2-7, so the J call may be wrong. The CDR3 spans 15 residues. In germline, CDR1 is SGHTA, CDR2 FQGNSA. CDR3 bases: TGTGCCAGCAGTTTGGTACTAGCGGGGTACTACGAGCAGTACTTC. Amino acids: CASSLVLAGYYEQYF.

The CDR3 is CAIGATVLNYEQYF. The CDR3 nucleotides are TGTGCCATCGGGGCGACAGTTTTGAACTACGAGCAGTACTTC. This sequence joins TRBV10-3 and TRBJ2-7; tentatively, D is TRBD1 (5 bases). This CDR3 is built from 14 residues. With 8 bases removed from V and 3 bases from J, the gap between germline ends came to 17 bases. Germline V gene sequence: CDR1 ENHRY, CDR2 SYGVKD.

This clone was found a few times. The gene calls are TRBV25-1 and TRBJ1-4, with D maybe TRBD1 (5 bases). V was cut by 6 bases and J by 4 bases, with 9 bases left in between. This CDR3 is built from 13 residues. The germline V gene has CDR1 MGHDK and CDR2 SYGVNS. The CDR3 nucleotides read TGTGCCAGCAGACAGGTCGATAATGAAAAACTGTTTTTT. Its translation is CASRQVDNEKLFF.

The chain recombines TRBV5-4 with TRBJ2-3, with 7 bases that match TRBD2. The J segment lost 2 bases and the V segment lost 4 bases, leaving 4 bases of the junction unmatched. The CDR3 runs 14 residues. Germline V CDR1 and CDR2: SGHNT, YYREEE (reference sequence). The CDR3 bases are TGTGCCAGCAGCGGGAGGGACTACACAGATACGCAGTATTTT. Protein sequence: CASSGRDYTDTQYF.

This clone was detected once. V gene TRBV19 combines with J gene TRBJ2-6; tentatively, D is TRBD2 (5 bases). Between the trimmed V and J ends, which lost 8 bases and 1 base, there was a span of 9 bases. The length of the CDR3 is 14 residues. Germline V CDR1 and CDR2: LNHDA, SQIVND (reference sequence). This CDR3 reads CASVGRSGANVLTF. The CDR3 coding sequence is TGTGCCAGTGTGGGGAGATCTGGGGCCAACGTCCTGACTTTC.